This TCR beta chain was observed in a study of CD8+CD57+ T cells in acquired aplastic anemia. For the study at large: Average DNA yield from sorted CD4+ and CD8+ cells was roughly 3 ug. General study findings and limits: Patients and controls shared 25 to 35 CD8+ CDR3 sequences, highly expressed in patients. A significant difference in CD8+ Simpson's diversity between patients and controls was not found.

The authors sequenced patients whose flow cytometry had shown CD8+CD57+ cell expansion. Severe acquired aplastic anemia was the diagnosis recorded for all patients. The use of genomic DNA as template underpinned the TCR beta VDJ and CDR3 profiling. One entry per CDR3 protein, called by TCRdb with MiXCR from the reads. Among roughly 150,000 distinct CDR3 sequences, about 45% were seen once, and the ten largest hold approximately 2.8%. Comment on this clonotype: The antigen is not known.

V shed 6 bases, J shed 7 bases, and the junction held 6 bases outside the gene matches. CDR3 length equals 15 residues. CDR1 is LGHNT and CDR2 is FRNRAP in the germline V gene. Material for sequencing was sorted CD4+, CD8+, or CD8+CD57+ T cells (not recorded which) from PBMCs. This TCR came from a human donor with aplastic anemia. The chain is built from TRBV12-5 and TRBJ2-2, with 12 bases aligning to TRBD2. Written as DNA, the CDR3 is TGTGCTAGTGGACCTCGACTAGCGGGAGTCGGGGAGCTGTTTTTT. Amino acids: CASGPRLAGVGELFF.